A single sample is the source of the 21 T cell receptor beta chains below, sequenced in a study of blood T cell repertoires in COVID-19. Here immunoSEQ multiplex PCR was the method, and the copy in TCRdb shows in-frame clones only, minus some. The sample lists 200,000 to 300,000 clones, 84% occurring once. The sequencing input was peripheral blood. Receptors were obtained from a man in his 60s with acute or convalescent COVID-19.

This sequence joins TRBV5-6 and TRBJ1-4; 7 bases are a match to TRBD1. Germline CDR1 and CDR2: SGHDT and YYEEEE. Unmatched junction bases numbered 3, after V lost 3 bases and J lost 7 bases. This CDR3 is 13 amino acids long. CDR3 DNA: TGTGCCAGCAGCTATGACAGGGTTGAAAAACTGTTTTTT. Residues: CASSYDRVEKLFF.

This clone was recorded at least ten times. This chain uses TRBV9 with TRBJ1-3; D might be TRBD1 (5 bases). Germline V gene lookup returns CDR1 SGDLS and CDR2 YYNGEE. V lost 4 bases and J 2 bases, leaving 10 bases between the germline ends. The CDR3 has 14 residues. The CDR3 sequence is CASSPQGTGNTIYF. DNA for the CDR3: TGTGCCAGCAGCCCTCAGGGTACTGGAAACACCATATATTTT.

This sequence joins TRBV10-2 and TRBJ1-1; tentative D call: TRBD1 (6 bases). Trimming cost V 6 bases and J 1 base, with 12 bases left between them. Germline lookup yields CDR1 WSHSY and CDR2 SAAADI. This CDR3 has 14 amino acids. In DNA form, the CDR3 reads TGCGCCAGCAGAAAGGGACACACGAACACTGAAGCTTTCTTT. This translates into CASRKGHTNTEAFF.

The chain combines TRBV7-6 with TRBJ1-2, with a possible D match to TRBD1 (6 bases). With 1 base removed from V and 4 bases from J, the gap between germline ends came to 13 bases. CDR3 length: 15 amino acids. The germline gives CDR1 SGHVS, CDR2 FNYEAQ. CDR3 nucleotides: TGTGCCAGCAGCTTAGGCCCAGGGGACCCCTATGGCTACACCTTC. Translated, it gives CASSLGPGDPYGYTF.

This chain joins TRBV29-1 and TRBJ1-2; D gene ambiguous. V lost 2 bases to trimming and J lost 3 bases, with 16 bases between them. The CDR3 is made up of 15 amino acids. Per germline, CDR1 SQVTM and CDR2 ANQGSEA. The CDR3 coding sequence is TGCAGCGTTGAACCGATCCAGACTAAGGACTATGGCTACACCTTC. As protein: CSVEPIQTKDYGYTF.

The chain joins TRBV2 to TRBJ2-2; 9 bases agree with TRBD1. Germline trimming cut 8 bases from V and 0 bases from J; bases unmatched to any gene: 4. The CDR3 consists of 15 residues. The germline gives CDR1 SNHLY, CDR2 FYNNEI. The CDR3 DNA follows: TGTGCCAGCGGACAGGGGTGGTCGAACACCGGGGAGCTGTTTTTT. Its translation: CASGQGWSNTGELFF.

V usage is TRBV5-1 and J usage is TRBJ1-1; D is perhaps TRBD1 (6 bases). The germline CDR1 and CDR2 sequences are SGHRS and YFSETQ. The CDR3 runs 15 residues. V was clipped by 2 bases and J by 5 bases, with 16 bases between them. The CDR3 region has the DNA TGCGCCAGCAGCTTCACACCACAGGGTTTTACTGAAGCTTTCTTT. Translating it yields CASSFTPQGFTEAFF.

The V call is TRBV7-3, the J call TRBJ2-7, with a weak D call TRBD2 (6 bases). The CDR3 has 13 residues. V was pared by 4 bases and J by 7 bases, with 14 bases between. Per the germline V gene, CDR1 is SGHTA and CDR2 is FQGTGA. The CDR3: CASSSSGLREQYF. The CDR3 DNA is TGTGCCAGCAGCTCCTCGGGACTGAGGGAGCAGTACTTC. Together with reference TRBV7-3 and TRBJ2-7, the CDR3 gives the full variable domain: GAGVSQTPSNKVTEKGKYVELRCDPISGHTALYWYRQSLGQGPEFLIYFQGTGAADDSGLPNDRFFAVRPEGSVSTLKIQRTERGDSAVYLCASSSSGLREQYFGPGTRLTVT.

There are a few counts of this clone. The chain employs TRBV7-6 and TRBJ2-1, with D perhaps matching TRBD2 (6 bases). V was pared by 1 base and J by 4 bases, with 11 bases between. Germline loops: CDR1 SGHVS, CDR2 FNYEAQ. The CDR3 totals 15 residues. In DNA, the CDR3 is TGTGCCAGCAGCTTAGGATTAGCGGTTTACAATGAGCAGTTCTTC. This gives the protein CASSLGLAVYNEQFF.

The V gene is TRBV13, the J gene TRBJ2-7; 9 bases line up with TRBD2. Germline V gene data show CDR1 as PRHDT and CDR2 as FYEKMQ (reference sequence). V lost 5 bases, J lost 2 bases, and 7 bases stayed unmatched. There are 15 residues in the CDR3. The CDR3 nucleotides are TGTGCCAGCAGCCTCCGGACTAGCGCTACCTACGAGCAGTACTTC. Translating gives CASSLRTSATYEQYF.

This clone was counted a few times. V gene TRBV11-2 combines with J gene TRBJ2-1, with 8 bases identical to TRBD2. Germline trimming cut 1 base from V and 9 bases from J; bases unmatched to any gene: 8. The germline V gene encodes CDR1 SGHAT and CDR2 FQNNGV. There are 15 residues in the CDR3. For the CDR3, the DNA is TGTGCCAGCAGCTTAGTGCCCGGGGGGGCCGGTGAGCAGTTCTTC. This gives the protein CASSLVPGGAGEQFF.

This chain connects TRBV7-2 to TRBJ2-3; perhaps TRBD2 as D (5 bases). CDR3 size: 16 residues. Per germline, CDR1 SGHTA and CDR2 FQGNSA. Trimming removed 1 base from V and 0 bases from J, with 11 bases in between. The DNA of the CDR3 is TGTGCCAGCAGCTTAGAAGCGGTCCTTAGCACAGATACGCAGTATTTT. Translating gives CASSLEAVLSTDTQYF.

This chain connects TRBV28 to TRBJ1-2, with D perhaps TRBD1 (5 bases). V dropped 2 bases and J dropped 8 bases, with 12 bases sitting between them. From germline, CDR1 is MDHEN and CDR2 SYDVKM. This CDR3 region has 13 residues. CDR3 nucleotides: TGTGCCAGCAGTTTAGGGGCCAGACAGGGCTACACCTTC. Amino acid sequence: CASSLGARQGYTF.

The chain carries TRBV6-2 or TRBV6-3 and TRBJ1-1, with 8 positions matching TRBD1. Germline V gives CDR1 MNHEY, CDR2 SVGEGT. This CDR3 is 15 amino acids long. V was clipped by 6 bases and J by 1 base; unmatched bases: 7. CDR3 bases: TGTGCCAGCAGCCTGCAGGGGGCTGAGAACACTGAAGCTTTCTTT. This codes for CASSLQGAENTEAFF.

The rearrangement uses TRBV21-1 and TRBJ2-7; the DNA was not compared with TRBD1, the D call given in the table. TRBV21-1 is a pseudogene. CDR3 length: 15 amino acids. The CDR3 sequence: CASSDRDRDSYEQYF. The CDR3 region has the DNA TGTGCCAGCAGCGACCGGGACAGGGACTCCTACGAGCAGTACTTC.

The chain couples TRBV18 to TRBJ2-5; perhaps TRBD2 as D (6 bases). The germline gives CDR1 KGHSH, CDR2 LQKENI. V dropped 4 bases and J dropped 5 bases, with 8 bases sitting between them. This CDR3 region has 12 residues. CDR3: CASSLRGETQYF. The CDR3 nucleotides read TGTGCCAGCTCACTTCGGGGGGAGACCCAGTACTTC.

The J gene is TRBJ2-2, the V gene TRBV4-2; 8 bases align to TRBD2. Germline V CDR1 and CDR2: LGHNA, YNFKEQ. This CDR3 is 18 amino acids long. With V trimmed by 0 bases and J by 2 bases, 8 bases remained unmatched. The CDR3 sequence: CASSQEHGSGANTGELFF. The CDR3 DNA reads as TGTGCCAGCAGCCAAGAACACGGTAGCGGGGCCAACACCGGGGAGCTGTTTTTT.

The count of this clone is one. This chain connects TRBV6-6 to TRBJ2-5; 7 bases agree with TRBD1. The CDR3 spans 13 residues. Per germline, CDR1 MNHNY and CDR2 SVGAGI (reference sequence). Unmatched junction bases numbered 4, after V lost 7 bases and J lost 2 bases. CDR3 loop: CASKPGQQETQYF. CDR3 coding DNA: TGTGCCAGCAAACCGGGACAGCAAGAGACCCAGTACTTC.

Only one count was recorded for this clone. The CDR3 protein is CASSWDRGGEQYF. CDR3 sequence (DNA): TGTGCCAGCAGCTGGGACAGGGGGGGCGAGCAGTACTTC. The chain employs TRBV5-4 and TRBJ2-7; TRBD1 agrees at 11 bases. With V trimmed by 3 bases and J by 6 bases, 2 bases remained unmatched. CDR1 is SGHNT, CDR2 YYREEE, per germline (reference sequence). The CDR3 has 13 residues.

Written as DNA, the CDR3 is TGCGCCAGCAGCCAAGGCCTTGGGCCAGGGGAGACCCAGTACTTC. Translating gives CASSQGLGPGETQYF. The chain combines TRBV4-3 with TRBJ2-5, with a weak D call TRBD1 (5 bases). Germline V CDR1 and CDR2: LGHNA, YSLEER. The CDR3 totals 15 residues. Between the trimmed V and J ends, which lost 1 base and 5 bases, there was a span of 14 bases.

V is TRBV29-1 and J is TRBJ2-5, with 15 bases identical to TRBD2. With 3 bases clipped from V and 4 bases from J, the junction kept 3 bases outside the gene matches. This CDR3 comprises 15 residues. CDR1 SQVTM and CDR2 ANQGSEA come from the germline V gene. The CDR3 region is CSVDGLAGGRETQYF. The CDR3 DNA follows: TGCAGCGTTGACGGACTAGCGGGGGGGAGAGAGACCCAGTACTTC.